The entry below gives a single T cell receptor beta chain sequence along with its context. The target antigen is unknown. This CDR3 has 15 amino acids. V was cut by 7 bases and J by 0 bases, with 13 bases left in between. The germline gives CDR1 SEHNR, CDR2 FQNEAQ (reference sequence). There were no recent acute infections or vaccinations among the donors, who were healthy HIV-negative adults. The unsorted samples took roughly 100 million PBMCs to get genomic DNA. The data originate from a study of shared clonotypes between healthy human individuals. Study-level points and caveats: The authors sampled blood alone, and tissue repertoires likely differ.

As processed by the authors: Filtering differed, since immunoSEQ gave only junction sequences and no quality scores. The table came from immunoSEQ multiplex PCR; TCRdb's copy has only in-frame clones and leaves some out. V, J and clone size were drawn from that table, and D and trimming were deduced from the DNA. Of about 470,000 clones listed, 75% to 85% are singletons. The TCR comes from a woman in her forties in good health. Some clones in this sample may be carry-over from other donors' samples. This chain links TRBV7-9 with TRBJ2-1, with D tentatively TRBD1 or TRBD2 (5 bases each). What was sequenced was PBMCs. The DNA of the CDR3 is TGTGCCAGCACCTCCCGGGGCAGCTCCTACAATGAGCAGTTCTTC. Translated: CASTSRGSSYNEQFF.